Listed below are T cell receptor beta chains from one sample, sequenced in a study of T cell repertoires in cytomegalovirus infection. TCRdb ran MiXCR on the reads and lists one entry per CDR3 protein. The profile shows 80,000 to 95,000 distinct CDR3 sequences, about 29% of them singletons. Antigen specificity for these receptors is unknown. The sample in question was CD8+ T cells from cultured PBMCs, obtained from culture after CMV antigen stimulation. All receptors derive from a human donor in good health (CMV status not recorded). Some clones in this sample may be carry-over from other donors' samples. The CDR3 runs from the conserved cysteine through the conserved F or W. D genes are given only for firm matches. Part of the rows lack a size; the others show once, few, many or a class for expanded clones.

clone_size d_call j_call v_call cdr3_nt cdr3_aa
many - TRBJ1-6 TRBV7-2 TGTGCCAGCAGCTCATGGGGGGGAAATAATTCACCCCTCCACTTT CASSSWGGNNSPLHF
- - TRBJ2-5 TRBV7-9 TGTGCCAGCAGCTTAGGTCTACCCCAAGAGACCCAGTACTTC CASSLGLPQETQYF
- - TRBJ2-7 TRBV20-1 TGCAGTGCTAGGGTCGAGACCTACGAGCAGTACTTC CSARVETYEQYF
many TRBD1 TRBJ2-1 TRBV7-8 TGTGCCAGCAGCACTAGGGGGAACAGGGGGTTATTCGATGAGCAGTTCTTC CASSTRGNRGLFDEQFF
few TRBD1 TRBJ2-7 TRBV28 TGTGCCAGCACAACCGGGACAGGCCCCTACGAGCAGTACTTC CASTTGTGPYEQYF
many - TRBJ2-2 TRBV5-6 TGTGCCAGCAGCTCTCCCAGGGACACCGGGGAGCTGTTTTTT CASSSPRDTGELFF
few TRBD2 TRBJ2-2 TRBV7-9 TGTGCCAGCAGCCCACAGACTAGCGACACCCCCGGGGAGCTGTTTTTT CASSPQTSDTPGELFF
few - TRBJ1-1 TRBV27 TGTGCCAGCAGTTCCTCTTCAGGTATGAACACTGAAGCTTTCTTT CASSSSSGMNTEAFF
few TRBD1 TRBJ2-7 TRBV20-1 TGCAGTGCTAGAGATATGGGACAGGGCTACGAGCAGTACTTC CSARDMGQGYEQYF
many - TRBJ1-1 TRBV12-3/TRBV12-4 TGTGCCAGCAGTTTAGATCCTCCCGGGTTGTCGGTAGCTGAAGCTTTCTTT CASSLDPPGLSVAEAFF